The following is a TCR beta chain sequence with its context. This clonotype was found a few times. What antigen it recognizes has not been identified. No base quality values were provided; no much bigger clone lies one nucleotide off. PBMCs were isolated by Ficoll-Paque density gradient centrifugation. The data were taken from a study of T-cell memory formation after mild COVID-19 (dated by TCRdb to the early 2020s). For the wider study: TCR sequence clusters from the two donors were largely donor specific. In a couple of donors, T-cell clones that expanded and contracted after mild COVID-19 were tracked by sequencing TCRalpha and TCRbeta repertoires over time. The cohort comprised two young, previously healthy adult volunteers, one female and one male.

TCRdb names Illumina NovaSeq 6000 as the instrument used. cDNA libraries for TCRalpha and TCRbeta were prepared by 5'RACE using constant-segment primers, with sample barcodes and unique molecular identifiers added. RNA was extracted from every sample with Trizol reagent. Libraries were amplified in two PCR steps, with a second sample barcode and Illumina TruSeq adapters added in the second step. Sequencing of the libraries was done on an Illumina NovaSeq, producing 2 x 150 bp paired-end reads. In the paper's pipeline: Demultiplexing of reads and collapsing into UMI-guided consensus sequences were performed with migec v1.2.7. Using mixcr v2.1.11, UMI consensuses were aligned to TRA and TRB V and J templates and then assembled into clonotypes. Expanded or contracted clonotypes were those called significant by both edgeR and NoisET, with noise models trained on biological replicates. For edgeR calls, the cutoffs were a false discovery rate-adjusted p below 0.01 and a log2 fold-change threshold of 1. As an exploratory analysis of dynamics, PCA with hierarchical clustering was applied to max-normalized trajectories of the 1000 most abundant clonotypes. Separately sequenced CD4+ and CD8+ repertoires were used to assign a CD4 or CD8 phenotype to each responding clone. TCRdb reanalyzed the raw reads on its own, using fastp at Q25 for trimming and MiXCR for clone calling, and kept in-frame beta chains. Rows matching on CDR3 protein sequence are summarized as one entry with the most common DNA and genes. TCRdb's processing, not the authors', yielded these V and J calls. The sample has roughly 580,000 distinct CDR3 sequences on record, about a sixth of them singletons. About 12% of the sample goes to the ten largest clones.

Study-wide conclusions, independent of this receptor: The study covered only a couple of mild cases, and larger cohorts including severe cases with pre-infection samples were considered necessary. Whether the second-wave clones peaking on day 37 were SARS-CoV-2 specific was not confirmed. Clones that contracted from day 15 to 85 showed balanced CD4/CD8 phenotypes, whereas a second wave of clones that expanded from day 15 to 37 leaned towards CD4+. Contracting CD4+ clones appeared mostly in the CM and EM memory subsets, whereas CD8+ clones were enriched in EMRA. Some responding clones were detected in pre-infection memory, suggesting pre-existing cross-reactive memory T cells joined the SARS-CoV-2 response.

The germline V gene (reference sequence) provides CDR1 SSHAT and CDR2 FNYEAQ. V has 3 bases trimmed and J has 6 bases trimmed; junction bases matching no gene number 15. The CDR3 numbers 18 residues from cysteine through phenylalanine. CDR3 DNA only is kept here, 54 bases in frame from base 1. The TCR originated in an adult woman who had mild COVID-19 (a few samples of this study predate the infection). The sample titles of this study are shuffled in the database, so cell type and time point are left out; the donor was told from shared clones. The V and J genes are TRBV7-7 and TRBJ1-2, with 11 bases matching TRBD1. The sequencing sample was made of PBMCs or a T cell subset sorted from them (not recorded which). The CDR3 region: CASSFEEDRGRTTNGYTF. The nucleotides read TGTGCCAGCAGCTTTGAGGAGGACAGGGGGCGAACAACAAATGGCTACACCTTC. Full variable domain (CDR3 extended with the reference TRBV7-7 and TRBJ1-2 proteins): GAGVSQSPRYKVTKRGQDVTLRCDPISSHATLYWYQQALGQGPEFLTYFNYEAQPDKSGLPSDRFSAERPEGSISTLTIQRTEQRDSAMYRCASSFEEDRGRTTNGYTFGSGTRLTVV.